One T cell receptor beta chain is described in this entry. The antigen remains unidentified. Use of 60 Vbeta and 13 Jbeta primers characterized the PCR. Clones were read by immunoSEQ multiplex PCR, and TCRdb kept only the in-frame ones, dropping some. The sample includes 50,000 to 70,000 clones, over 70% of them seen just once. This record belongs to a study of cytomegalovirus exposure and HLA in healthy donors. Across the study: Early on, a data release was issued that held 80 million or so unique TCRs from HLA-typed donors.

Germline CDR1 reads LNHDA; CDR2 reads SQIVND (reference sequence). The CDR3 is 16 residues long. Trimming removed 6 bases at V and 1 base at J, with 13 bases between. Study-wide results and limits: In an earlier analysis, most TCR beta V segments were productive about 87% or about 30% of the time.

The origin of this receptor is a woman in her thirties or forties in good health and CMV-seronegative. The chain combines TRBV19 with TRBJ2-6, with a possible D match to TRBD1 (5 bases). Sequences were obtained from PBMCs. The CDR3 loop is CASRGPAGSGANVLTF. The CDR3 nucleotides read TGTGCCAGTAGGGGTCCCGCAGGGTCTGGGGCCAACGTCCTGACTTTC.